These T cell receptor beta chains were read from a single sample in a study of CD8+ T cells in alopecia areata. Some clones are missing from TCRdb's copy, which holds only in-frame ones; the method was immunoSEQ multiplex PCR. The profile covers 180,000 or so clones, with around 49% appearing a single time and 9.5% to 13% taken by the ten largest. The material was CD8+ T cells sorted from blood, obtained at approximately week 52, from a patient treated with tofacitinib. The receptors come from a human donor with alopecia areata. CDR3s include the opening cysteine and the closing phenylalanine or tryptophan. Fields, in order: V gene, D gene, J gene, clone size, CDR3 length, CDR3 protein. The D gene is left open where the match is weak. The listing skips clone size in some rows; elsewhere it reads once, few, many or a size class.

TRBV7-3,NA,TRBJ2-5,NA,13,CASSLQGSETQYF
TRBV4-1,TRBD1,TRBJ2-3,NA,15,CASSQERGLTDTQYF
TRBV19,NA,TRBJ2-5,NA,17,CASSIGLGRARGETQYF
TRBV6-5,TRBD1,TRBJ1-1,once,14,CASSRGQGYTEAFF
TRBV25-1,NA,TRBJ2-7,once,11,CASSLAGEQYF
TRBV5-1,NA,TRBJ1-2,NA,16,CASSLLSPGGDYGYTF
TRBV6-1,TRBD2,TRBJ2-7,NA,15,CASSEGLAASYEQYF
TRBV29-1,NA,TRBJ2-1,few,14,CSVVNRISYNEQFF
TRBV4-1,NA,TRBJ1-1,once,16,CASSQVKGVMNTEAFF
TRBV27,NA,TRBJ2-7,NA,15,CASSLSTGTSYEQYF